Sequencing of this TCR beta chain was carried out in a study of cytomegalovirus exposure and HLA in healthy donors. After removal of 2 bases from V and 1 base from J, the junction contained 3 bases not matched to a gene. Germline CDR1 MNHNY, CDR2 SVGAGI (reference sequence). This CDR3 has 16 residues. The PCR employed 60 Vbeta primers together with 13 Jbeta primers. Produced via immunoSEQ multiplex PCR; TCRdb's table is partial and in-frame only. The table includes 110,000 to 150,000 clones, about 75% detected once. Points from the study as a whole: Likely technical artifact: a cluster of highly shared sequence variants. By a later analysis, the bulk of CMV-associated TCR beta chains appeared HLA-restricted. It was shown in a later analysis that HLA-associated TCR beta chains were more clonally expanded than other, equally common chains.

As concerns this clone: Its antigen is undetermined.

J is TRBJ1-4 and V is TRBV6-6, with 8 bases identical to TRBD1. The source of this sequence is a woman aged 25-40 years in good health and CMV-seronegative. Sequencing input: PBMCs. The CDR3 DNA follows: TGTGCCAGCAGTTACCAGGGGGCAGTAACTAATGAAAAACTGTTTTTT. Amino acid sequence: CASSYQGAVTNEKLFF.